Following are 16 T cell receptor beta chains from one sample sequenced in a study of identical twins. MiXCR, applied by TCRdb to the 5' RACE reads, yields one record per CDR3 protein. The table lists some 760,000 distinct CDR3 sequences, 15% to 20% of them singletons, with 10% to 15% in the top ten. These sequences were also reported in another study, on T cells expressing NK-cell markers.

The sequenced sample consisted of PBMCs. The receptors were sampled from a woman between 18 and 29 years old in good health.

V is TRBV5-5 and J is TRBJ2-4; TRBD2 is a possible D gene (6 bases). The germline V gene encodes CDR1 SGHKS and CDR2 YYEKEE (reference sequence). The V and J ends lost 0 bases and 8 bases respectively, with 18 bases between them. This CDR3 is built from 16 residues. The DNA for the CDR3 is TGTGCCAGCAGCTTGGAACCGGGCCGCGGGGAATACATTCAGTACTTC. It encodes CASSLEPGRGEYIQYF.

This clonotype was picked up a small number of times. This chain's CDR3 is CASSDHRGFYEQYF. CDR3 bases: TGTGCCAGCAGTGACCACAGGGGTTTCTACGAGCAGTACTTC. The chain couples TRBV27 to TRBJ2-7, with TRBD1 matching 7 bases. Germline CDR1 is MNHEY and CDR2 is SMNVEV (reference sequence). The CDR3 consists of 14 residues. V trimming: 5 bases; J trimming: 3 bases; junction bases outside the gene matches: 7.

V is TRBV29-1 and J is TRBJ2-5; 9 nucleotides align to TRBD1. The J segment lost 4 bases and the V segment lost 5 bases, leaving 5 bases of the junction unmatched. The CDR3 consists of 13 residues. Germline-derived CDR1 and CDR2 are SQVTM and ANQGSEA. The CDR3 is CSVQQGAGETQYF. CDR3 in DNA: TGCAGCGTTCAACAGGGGGCAGGAGAGACCCAGTACTTC.

The genes are TRBV6-1 and TRBJ1-2; TRBD1 aligns across 8 bases. Germline V lookup: CDR1 MNHNS, CDR2 SASEGT. J lost 4 bases, V lost 5 bases, and 9 bases had no gene match. The CDR3 is made up of 15 amino acids. In nucleotides, the CDR3 is TGTGCCAGCAGTCCATCCGGGACAGGAGTCTATGGCTACACCTTC. This gives the protein CASSPSGTGVYGYTF.

V is TRBV4-2 and J is TRBJ2-7, with 8 bases lining up with TRBD2. The CDR3 sequence is 16 residues long. CDR1 and CDR2 from the germline V gene are LGHNA and YNFKEQ. V shed 1 base and J 4 bases; nucleotides not matched to a gene: 9. The CDR3 spells CASSQGVIAGLYEQYF. The CDR3 coding sequence is TGTGCCAGCAGCCAAGGAGTTATAGCGGGGCTGTACGAGCAGTACTTC.

This sequence joins TRBV20-1 and TRBJ2-5; D ambiguous. The CDR3 has 13 residues. Trimming removed 0 bases from V and 5 bases from J, with 10 bases in between. Germline CDR1 reads DFQATT; CDR2 reads SNEGSKA (reference sequence). The CDR3 region has the DNA TGCAGTGCTAGAGATCCGCAGTCGGAGACCCAGTACTTC. It yields the protein CSARDPQSETQYF.

This clonotype has a handful of counts. The CDR3 region is CASSVGRENTEAFF. CDR3 in DNA: TGTGCCAGCAGCGTAGGCAGGGAGAACACTGAAGCTTTCTTT. This chain connects TRBV9 to TRBJ1-1, with a weak D call TRBD1 (5 bases). This CDR3 contains 14 residues. Germline CDR1 is SGDLS and CDR2 is YYNGEE. V was trimmed by 0 bases and J by 1 base, leaving 7 bases between them. The complete variable domain, with remaining parts taken from reference TRBV9 and TRBJ1-1, reads DSGVTQTPKHLITATGQRVTLRCSPRSGDLSVYWYQQSLDQGLQFLIQYYNGEERAKGNILERFSAQQFPDLHSELNLSSLELGDSALYFCASSVGRENTEAFFGQGTRLTVV.

About this clonotype: A much larger clonotype is one base distant, so this may be a read error. CDR3 loop: CASSPHHYQHQHF. DNA of the CDR3: TGTGCCAGCAGCCCTCATCATTATCAGCACCAGCATTTT. This chain connects TRBV7-2 to TRBJ1-5; D is ambiguous. The CDR3 is 13 amino acids. In germline, CDR1 is SGHTA, CDR2 FQGNSA.

This clonotype was counted only a few times. The chain uses TRBV5-8 and TRBJ2-3; a possible D gene is TRBD1 (6 bases). Germline V gene lookup returns CDR1 SGHTS and CDR2 YDEGEE. CDR3 length equals 14 residues. V was clipped by 5 bases and J by 4 bases, with 14 bases between them. In DNA, the CDR3 is TGTGCCAGCAGGGTACAGGGAGCACCAGATACGCAGTATTTT. Protein product: CASRVQGAPDTQYF.

The chain uses TRBV7-8 and TRBJ2-7, with D perhaps matching TRBD1 (6 bases). The V end was cut by 3 bases, the J end by 3 bases, with 15 bases between. Looked up from germline, CDR1 is SGHVS and CDR2 is FQNEAQ. This CDR3 region has 15 residues. The CDR3 loop reads CASSFSGTHSYEQYF. DNA of the CDR3: TGTGCCAGCAGCTTCTCCGGGACACATAGCTACGAGCAGTACTTC.

J is TRBJ2-3 and V is TRBV4-3, with 11 bases lining up with TRBD2. V was clipped by 1 base and J by 2 bases; unmatched bases: 8. The V gene's germline CDR1 is LGHNA and CDR2 YSLEER. The CDR3 runs to 18 residues. Here the CDR3 reads CASSQALTSGVNTDTQYF. In DNA form, the CDR3 reads TGCGCCAGCAGCCAAGCCCTGACTAGCGGGGTTAACACAGATACGCAGTATTTT.

The rearrangement uses TRBV14 and TRBJ2-2; D unresolved. This CDR3 is 19 amino acids long. V was clipped by 2 bases and J by 0 bases, with 19 bases between them. CDR1 SGHDN and CDR2 FVKESK come from the germline V gene. This chain's CDR3 is CASSQRRKTSYPNTGELFF. The CDR3 bases are TGTGCCAGCAGCCAAAGACGGAAAACCTCTTACCCGAACACCGGGGAGCTGTTTTTT.

J is TRBJ1-1 and V is TRBV10-3; D uncertain. Germline loops: CDR1 ENHRY, CDR2 SYGVKD. Trimming stripped 8 bases from V and 4 bases from J, with 20 bases between. This CDR3 region has 15 residues. Here the CDR3 DNA reads TGTGCCATCGCGGTGACGGGCGCGGAGTCCACTGAAGCTTTCTTT. Protein: CAIAVTGAESTEAFF.

This clonotype has just a few counts. The rearrangement uses TRBV10-3 and TRBJ1-1; the match to TRBD1 covers 7 bases. Trimming removed 7 bases from V and 1 base from J; junction bases left unmatched: 3. The CDR3 is 13 residues long. Germline V gene lookup returns CDR1 ENHRY and CDR2 SYGVKD. The CDR3 here is CAIKGAENTEAFF. The CDR3 DNA follows: TGTGCCATCAAGGGGGCGGAGAACACTGAAGCTTTCTTT.

V and J are TRBV7-9 and TRBJ2-6; no firm D call. Germline V gives CDR1 SEHNR, CDR2 FQNEAQ (reference sequence). The CDR3 spans 14 residues. Trimming left V 3 bases short and J 3 bases short, with 6 bases between. This CDR3 is CASSLRIGANVLTF. CDR3 sequence (DNA): TGTGCCAGCAGCTTGAGGATTGGGGCCAACGTCCTGACTTTC.

This sequence joins TRBV25-1 and TRBJ2-5; D possibly uses TRBD1 or TRBD2 (5 bases each). The germline V and J ends were trimmed by 1 base and 5 bases, with 11 bases remaining between them. CDR3 length: 14 amino acids. Germline V gives CDR1 MGHDK, CDR2 SYGVNS. For the CDR3, the DNA is TGTGCCAGCAGTGAATTAGGGTGGGGGGAGACCCAGTACTTC. Its translation: CASSELGWGETQYF.